This T cell receptor beta chain came from a study of post-analysis software for immune sequencing data (dated by TCRdb to about 2015). Background for the entire study: Disease courses on record covered relapsing-remitting, secondary progressive and progressive-relapsing multiple sclerosis, though some patients had no subtype annotation. The multiple sclerosis patient repertoires were compared with 11 previously published healthy control repertoires from donors aged about 6 to 26 years. A subset of samples was prepared in parallel using single-end sample barcoding, then pooled and co-amplified after Illumina adapter ligation. Results and caveats for the whole study, not just this receptor: Direct clustering with F measure showed strong co-clustering of samples prepared in the same batch, prompting a batch-effect correction. The multiple sclerosis patient group was slightly younger than the control group. Significantly lower normalized Chao1 diversity was found in multiple sclerosis patients than in controls, suggesting substantial peripheral T-cell clonal expansion. Significantly higher frequencies in patients than in controls were found for five or six TRBV segments, including TRBV5-6, TRBV5-1 and TRBV20-1.

The CDR3 starts with the cysteine, ends with the phenylalanine, and has 16 residues. Here the CDR3 DNA is all that survives: 48 bases in frame from base 1. V is reduced by 0 bases and J by 4 bases, leaving a spacing of 12 bases between them. From the germline V gene, CDR1 is MGHRA and CDR2 is YSYEKL. To demonstrate the VDJtools post-analysis software, the study profiled TCR beta repertoires from the peripheral blood of approximately twelve young patients with multiple sclerosis. The patients with multiple sclerosis were children and adolescents between roughly 6 and 15 years of age. Library preparation used PCR. Data came from an Illumina HiSeq 2500. Unique molecular identifiers were incorporated into TCR beta cDNA libraries to reduce PCR and sequencing biases. Some 500,000 cDNA molecules were obtained per 1 to 10 million input T cells, so each molecule approximated one T cell. Patient libraries were prepared and sequenced with the same protocol used for the earlier healthy control dataset. Within a given batch, samples were prepared together, multiplexed and sequenced on the same HiSeq lane. In the original analysis: Raw barcoded reads were processed with MIGEC, and single-read molecular identifier groups were discarded before consensus assembly and CDR3 extraction. Clonotype tables were post-analysed with VDJtools, and diversity was normalized by down-sampling all datasets to the smallest sample size. In repertoire overlap clustering, CDR3 amino acid sequences, but not nucleotide sequences, were matched to correct batch-related cross-sample contamination. TCRdb trimmed the raw reads at Q25, called clones with MiXCR and kept productive beta chains. Each entry is one CDR3 protein sequence, shown with its most common DNA and genes. The V and J calls, along with clone size, are taken from TCRdb and not from the paper's own processing. A total of 800,000 to 950,000 distinct CDR3 sequences appear in this sample, roughly 58% of them only once. The top ten clones comprise over 4% of the sample.

The sample holds a few counts of this clonotype. Which antigen it targets is not known. Per-base qualities were not stored, and no clone one base away is much larger. Recombination connected TRBV4-1 to TRBJ1-4; the D gene is possibly TRBD1, with 5 bases matching. The TCR originated in a girl between 5 and 17 years old with multiple sclerosis. The material sequenced was blood. The nucleotides read TGCGCCAGCAGCCAAGATCGGCAGGGAAGTAATGAAAAACTGTTTTTT. It translates as CASSQDRQGSNEKLFF.